These 16 T cell receptor beta chains were sequenced from one sample in a study of shared clonotypes between healthy human individuals. Only in-frame clones appear in the TCRdb table, and some are missing; sequencing was by immunoSEQ multiplex PCR. In the table there are around 2.5 million clones, approximately 93% of which are singletons. Material for sequencing was naive CD4+ T cells from PBMCs. Sample subset: CD45RA+ positively selected. The receptors shown here come from a man between 18 and 29 years old in good health. Some clones in this sample may be carry-over from other donors' samples.

This chain connects TRBV5-1 to TRBJ2-2, with D possibly TRBD1 on 7 matching bases. Germline V gene lookup returns CDR1 SGHRS and CDR2 YFSETQ. The length of the CDR3 is 16 residues. The V gene lost 6 bases and the J gene lost 4 bases, with 19 bases spanning the gap. DNA for the CDR3: TGCGCCAGCACTTTTTTAGCAGGGGGGAGCACCGGGGAGCTGTTTTTT. This translates into CASTFLAGGSTGELFF.

The chain carries TRBV27 and TRBJ1-2; 7 nucleotides line up with TRBD1. CDR3 size: 15 residues. Trimming removed 4 bases from V and 1 base from J; junction bases left unmatched: 6. Germline assignment: CDR1 MNHEY and CDR2 SMNVEV (reference sequence). CDR3 DNA sequence: TGTGCCAGCAGTTCGCAGGGGGGAGTTAACTATGGCTACACCTTC. Translated, it gives CASSSQGGVNYGYTF.

The chain links TRBV7-2 to TRBJ2-7, with D perhaps TRBD1 (6 bases). From germline, CDR1 is SGHTA and CDR2 FQGNSA. The CDR3 spans 14 residues. Trimming took 5 bases from V and 0 from J, leaving 11 bases between them. Here the CDR3 DNA reads TGTGCCAGCAGCGCGAGGGGGAGCTCCTACGAGCAGTACTTC. It yields the protein CASSARGSSYEQYF.

The sample holds one count of this clone. The rearrangement uses TRBV5-1 and TRBJ2-7; D ambiguous. Germline CDR1 SGHRS, CDR2 YFSETQ. This CDR3 is built from 14 residues. The V and J ends lost 2 bases and 4 bases respectively, with 13 bases between them. The DNA of the CDR3 is TGCGCCAGCAGCTTACTAATAGTGGGTTACGAGCAGTACTTC. Encoded protein: CASSLLIVGYEQYF.

The chain uses TRBV10-3 and TRBJ1-1, with TRBD1 matching over 7 bases. The CDR3 is made up of 16 amino acids. Germline V gene sequence: CDR1 ENHRY, CDR2 SYGVKD. The V and J ends lost 3 bases and 0 bases, in that order; junction bases with no gene match: 7. The DNA of the CDR3 is TGTGCCATCAGTGAACGGGACAGTCGAATGAACACTGAAGCTTTCTTT. Translation: CAISERDSRMNTEAFF.

The chain joins TRBV7-2 to TRBJ1-1, with D unresolved. Germline values: CDR1 SGHTA, CDR2 FQGNSA. This CDR3 contains 15 residues. V was clipped by 1 base and J by 0 bases, with 9 bases between them. The CDR3 reads CASSLVGPMNTEAFF. DNA of the CDR3: TGTGCCAGCAGCTTAGTGGGCCCGATGAACACTGAAGCTTTCTTT.

The rearrangement uses TRBV7-9 and TRBJ2-3; D might be TRBD2 (6 bases). The CDR3 contains 15 residues. Between the trimmed V and J ends, which lost 3 bases and 0 bases, there was a span of 10 bases. From germline, CDR1 is SEHNR and CDR2 FQNEAQ (reference sequence). The CDR3 here is CASSFIAASTDTQYF. The CDR3 region has the DNA TGTGCCAGCAGCTTTATAGCGGCTAGCACAGATACGCAGTATTTT.

This clone has a single count. The genes are TRBV5-1 and TRBJ1-5; D is unresolved. V was cut by 4 bases and J by 2 bases, with 13 bases left in between. Germline CDR1 is SGHRS and CDR2 is YFSETQ. This CDR3 has 15 amino acids. The CDR3 loop is CASSPGFGGNQPQHF. The CDR3 bases are TGCGCCAGCAGCCCTGGCTTTGGCGGCAATCAGCCCCAGCATTTT.

V gene TRBV10-3 combines with J gene TRBJ2-6; unclear D gene. Germline lookup yields CDR1 ENHRY and CDR2 SYGVKD. The CDR3 loop spans 17 amino acids. Trimming removed 5 bases from V and 1 base from J, with 15 bases in between. The CDR3 coding sequence is TGTGCCATCAGTCCCGTGGGTCTCGGGTCTGGGGCCAACGTCCTGACTTTC. This encodes CAISPVGLGSGANVLTF.

V usage is TRBV5-1 and J usage is TRBJ2-7; weak D call: TRBD1 (6 bases). V was shortened by 7 bases and J by 1 base, with 12 bases between the two germline ends. CDR3 length: 13 residues. Germline values: CDR1 SGHRS, CDR2 YFSETQ. The CDR3 coding sequence is TGCGCCAGCGCAACAGGGTGGTCCTACGAGCAGTACTTC. Translated, it gives CASATGWSYEQYF. Complete variable domain (other parts from reference TRBV5-1 and TRBJ2-7): KAGVTQTPRYLIKTRGQQVTLSCSPISGHRSVSWYQQTPGQGLQFLFEYFSETQRNKGNFPGRFSGRQFSNSRSEMNVSTLELGDSALYLCASATGWSYEQYFGPGTRLTVT.

V usage is TRBV19 and J usage is TRBJ1-2; 11 positions match TRBD1. Germline V gives CDR1 LNHDA, CDR2 SQIVND (reference sequence). This CDR3 has 11 residues. Germline trimming cut 10 bases from V and 8 bases from J; bases unmatched to any gene: 3. CDR3 DNA: TGTGCCACGGGACAGGGGGGCGGCTACACCTTC. Protein sequence: CATGQGGGYTF. Filled out from reference TRBV19 and TRBJ1-2, the complete variable domain reads DGGITQSPKYLFRKEGQNVTLSCEQNLNHDAMYWYRQDPGQGLRLIYYSQIVNDFQKGDIAEGYSVSREKKESFPLTVTSAQKNPTAFYLCATGQGGGYTFGSGTRLTVV.

The chain carries TRBV14 and TRBJ2-4, with a possible D match to TRBD2 (6 bases). Trimming left V 6 bases short and J 8 bases short, with 11 bases between. Germline-derived CDR1 and CDR2 are SGHDN and FVKESK. The CDR3 runs to 12 residues. CDR3 in DNA: TGTGCCAGCAGTCGGAGGGAGGACATTCAGTACTTC. Translation gives CASSRREDIQYF.

About this clone itself: At one boundary the junction diverges from the germline segment, which might be a read error. The identical CDR3 is also encoded by other nucleotide sequences in the sample. The V and J genes are TRBV6-6 and TRBJ1-2; no reliable D call. Germline V gives CDR1 MNHNY, CDR2 SVGAGI (reference sequence). The CDR3 is made up of 15 amino acids. The CDR3 spells CASSYQRTEWYGYTF. CDR3 coding DNA: TGTGCCAGCAGTTATCAAAGGACGGAGTGGTATGGCTACACCTTT.

CDR3 amino acids: CASSYRDRGGELFF. DNA for the CDR3: TGTGCCAGCAGTTACAGGGACAGGGGCGGGGAGCTGTTTTTT. V usage is TRBV6-5 and J usage is TRBJ2-2; 10 bases are a match to TRBD1. Germline CDR1 reads MNHEY; CDR2 reads SVGAGI. The CDR3 contains 14 residues. V was clipped by 2 bases and J by 7 bases; unmatched bases: 1.

Turning to this clone: Different DNA sequences within this sample yield the same CDR3. Here the CDR3 reads CASSRHPQETQYF. The CDR3 region has the DNA TGTGCCAGCAGCAGACACCCGCAAGAGACCCAGTACTTC. This rearrangement joins TRBV14 to TRBJ2-5, with D hard to call. The CDR3 totals 13 residues. V was clipped by 5 bases and J by 2 bases, with 9 bases between them. CDR1 and CDR2 (germline): SGHDN, FVKESK.

Comments on this clone: The sample has other DNA sequences that encode this CDR3 too. The chain carries TRBV5-4 and TRBJ2-3; TRBD1 aligns across 7 bases. With V trimmed by 0 bases and J by 4 bases, 2 bases remained unmatched. The CDR3 has 14 residues. CDR1 and CDR2 (germline): SGHNT, YYREEE (reference sequence). CDR3 coding DNA: TGTGCCAGCAGCTTGGGGCAGGGGGCAGATACGCAGTATTTT. It codes for CASSLGQGADTQYF. Full variable domain (outside the CDR3, taken from reference TRBV5-4 and TRBJ2-3): ETGVTQSPTHLIKTRGQQVTLRCSSQSGHNTVSWYQQALGQGPQFIFQYYREEENGRGNFPPRFSGLQFPNYSSELNVNALELDDSALYLCASSLGQGADTQYFGPGTRLTVL.